This T cell receptor beta chain was sequenced during a study of blood T cell repertoires in COVID-19. Profiled with immunoSEQ multiplex PCR; TCRdb holds only in-frame clones, not every one. The table lists about 250,000 clones, approximately 85% of them singletons. Germline CDR1 reads KGHDR; CDR2 reads SFDVKD. J lost 0 bases, V lost 4 bases, and 2 bases had no gene match. This CDR3 has 14 residues. Source material: PBMCs or T cells enriched from blood (not recorded which). This chain connects TRBV24-1 to TRBJ2-7, with 7 bases aligning to TRBD1. This receptor was identified in a woman in her 30s who had recovered from COVID-19. The CDR3 DNA follows: TGTGCCACCAGTGAAACAGGGGCCTCCTACGAGCAGTACTTC. Translating it yields CATSETGASYEQYF.